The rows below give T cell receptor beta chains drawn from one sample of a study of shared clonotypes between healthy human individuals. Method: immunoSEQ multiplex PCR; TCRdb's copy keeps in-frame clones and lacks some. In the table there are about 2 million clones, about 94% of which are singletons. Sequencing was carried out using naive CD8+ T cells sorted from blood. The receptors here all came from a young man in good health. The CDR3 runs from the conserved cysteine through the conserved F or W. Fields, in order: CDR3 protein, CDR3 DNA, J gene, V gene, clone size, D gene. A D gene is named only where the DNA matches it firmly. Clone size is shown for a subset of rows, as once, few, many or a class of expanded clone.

CDR3aa: CASSVGGGQYNEQFF; CDR3nt: TGTGCCAGCAGCGTCGGCGGGGGCCAATACAATGAGCAGTTCTTC; j_gene: TRBJ2-1; v_gene: TRBV9; abundance: once; d_gene: .
CDR3aa: CSVGQSNEKLFF; CDR3nt: TGCAGCGTTGGACAGAGTAATGAAAAACTGTTTTTT; j_gene: TRBJ1-4; v_gene: TRBV29-1; abundance: .; d_gene: .
CDR3aa: CASSLNLGERETQYF; CDR3nt: TGTGCCAGCAGCCTTAACCTAGGAGAACGAGAGACCCAGTACTTC; j_gene: TRBJ2-5; v_gene: TRBV7-9; abundance: .; d_gene: .
CDR3aa: CASSSDRGSGGYTF; CDR3nt: TGTGCCAGCAGCTCTGACAGGGGCTCGGGGGGCTACACCTTC; j_gene: TRBJ1-2; v_gene: TRBV13; abundance: .; d_gene: TRBD1
CDR3aa: CASSFEGKQFF; CDR3nt: TGTGCCAGCAGTTTTGAAGGCAAGCAGTTCTTC; j_gene: TRBJ2-1; v_gene: TRBV27; abundance: .; d_gene: .
CDR3aa: CAWGEGNQPQHF; CDR3nt: TGTGCCTGGGGCGAGGGAAATCAGCCCCAGCATTTT; j_gene: TRBJ1-5; v_gene: TRBV30; abundance: few; d_gene: .
CDR3aa: CASSASPTGTSYEQYF; CDR3nt: TGTGCCAGCAGCGCCAGCCCAACCGGCACAAGTTACGAGCAGTACTTC; j_gene: TRBJ2-7; v_gene: TRBV9; abundance: .; d_gene: .
CDR3aa: CASSLALAGRTDTQYF; CDR3nt: TGTGCCAGCAGCTTAGCTCTAGCGGGACGCACAGATACGCAGTATTTT; j_gene: TRBJ2-3; v_gene: TRBV13; abundance: .; d_gene: TRBD2
CDR3aa: CASSLAFGPGRYEQYF; CDR3nt: TGTGCCAGCAGCTTAGCCTTTGGTCCAGGTAGATACGAGCAGTACTTC; j_gene: TRBJ2-7; v_gene: TRBV7-2; abundance: .; d_gene: .
CDR3aa: CASSYSRGPETQYF; CDR3nt: TGTGCCAGCAGTTACTCTAGGGGACCGGAGACCCAGTACTTC; j_gene: TRBJ2-5; v_gene: TRBV6-5; abundance: .; d_gene: .
CDR3aa: CASSLLQGAREQYF; CDR3nt: TGTGCCAGCAGCCTTTTACAGGGGGCAAGGGAGCAGTACTTC; j_gene: TRBJ2-7; v_gene: TRBV27; abundance: once; d_gene: TRBD1
CDR3aa: CASTTFPGSTDTQYF; CDR3nt: TGTGCCAGCACCACATTCCCCGGCAGCACAGATACGCAGTATTTT; j_gene: TRBJ2-3; v_gene: TRBV6-5; abundance: .; d_gene: .
CDR3aa: CASSQDGISGESYEQYF; CDR3nt: TGCGCCAGCAGCCAAGATGGGATTAGCGGGGAATCCTACGAGCAGTACTTC; j_gene: TRBJ2-7; v_gene: TRBV4-3; abundance: .; d_gene: TRBD2
CDR3aa: CSARVNEQYF; CDR3nt: TGCAGTGCTAGAGTTAACGAGCAGTACTTC; j_gene: TRBJ2-7; v_gene: TRBV20-1; abundance: once; d_gene: .
CDR3aa: CASSYSQGSNYEQYF; CDR3nt: TGCGCCAGCAGCTACTCACAGGGGTCCAACTACGAGCAGTACTTC; j_gene: TRBJ2-7; v_gene: TRBV5-1; abundance: .; d_gene: TRBD1
CDR3aa: CASSWDMNTEAFF; CDR3nt: TGTGCCAGCTCGTGGGACATGAACACTGAAGCTTTCTTT; j_gene: TRBJ1-1; v_gene: TRBV19; abundance: .; d_gene: .
CDR3aa: CASSHPNSGNEQFF; CDR3nt: TGCGCCAGCAGCCACCCCAATTCGGGCAATGAGCAGTTCTTC; j_gene: TRBJ2-1; v_gene: TRBV4-1; abundance: .; d_gene: .
CDR3aa: CASSLGDGPYGYTF; CDR3nt: TGCGCCAGCAGCTTGGGGGACGGCCCTTATGGCTACACCTTC; j_gene: TRBJ1-2; v_gene: TRBV5-1; abundance: .; d_gene: .